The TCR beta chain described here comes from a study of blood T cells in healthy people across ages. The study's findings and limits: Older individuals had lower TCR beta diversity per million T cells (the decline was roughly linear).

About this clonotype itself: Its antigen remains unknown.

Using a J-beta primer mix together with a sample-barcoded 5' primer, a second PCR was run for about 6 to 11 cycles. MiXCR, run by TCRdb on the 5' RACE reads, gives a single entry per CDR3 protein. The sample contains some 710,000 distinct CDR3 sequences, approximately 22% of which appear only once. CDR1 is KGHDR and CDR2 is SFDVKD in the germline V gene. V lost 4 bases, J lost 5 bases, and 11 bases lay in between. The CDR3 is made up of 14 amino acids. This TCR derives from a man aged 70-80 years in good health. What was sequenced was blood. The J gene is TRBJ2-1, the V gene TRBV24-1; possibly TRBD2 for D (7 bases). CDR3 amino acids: CATSEGGPHNEQFF. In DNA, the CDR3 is TGTGCCACCAGTGAGGGGGGGCCCCACAATGAGCAGTTCTTC.